This T cell receptor (beta chain) was sequenced during a study of vaccination and CD4 T cells after COVID-19. Treatment in this sample: roughly 11-day PBMC culture with coronavirus spike peptide pools or control peptides (ViraFEST assay). Gathering of the CD4+ T cells, from the unexposed donor, took place before the COVID-19 pandemic (2011-2018). Using peptide pools, antigen-specific T cells were expanded in ViraFEST before TCRs were sequenced. CD4+ T cells that had been cultured provided DNA sequenced with the Oncomine TCR Beta short-read assay. In this case, cultured CD4+ T cells provided the extracted genomic DNA. Each CDR3 protein gets one entry after TCRdb re-called the PCR reads with MiXCR. The sample lists 6,500 to 9,000 distinct CDR3 sequences, 38% seen once, with around a quarter in the top ten. With regard to this clonotype: Its antigen is still unknown. At one end the junction does not follow the germline gene, possibly because of a read error.

Per the germline V gene, CDR1 is SSHAT and CDR2 is FNYEAQ (reference sequence). There are 13 residues in the CDR3. The clonotype originates from a human donor in good health. The J gene is TRBJ2-7, the V gene TRBV7-7, with TRBD1 as a possible D gene (6 bases). What was sequenced was CD4+ T cells from blood, cultured in vitro. The CDR3 sequence is CASSLEWGREQYF. The CDR3 DNA reads TGTGCTAGCAGCTTAGAGTGGGGGCGCGAGCAGTACTTC.